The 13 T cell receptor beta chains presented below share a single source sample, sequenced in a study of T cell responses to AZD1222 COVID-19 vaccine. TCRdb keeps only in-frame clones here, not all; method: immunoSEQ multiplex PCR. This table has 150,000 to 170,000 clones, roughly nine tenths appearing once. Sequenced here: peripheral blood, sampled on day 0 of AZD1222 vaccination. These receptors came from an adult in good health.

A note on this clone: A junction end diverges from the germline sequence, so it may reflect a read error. CDR3 nucleotides: TGTGCCAGCAGTAACTCAGGGGGTGTAGGAGGAAACACCATATATTTT. Its protein product is CASSNSGGVGGNTIYF. V and J are TRBV6-5 and TRBJ1-3, with 7 bases aligning to TRBD1. This CDR3 is 16 amino acids long. Per germline, CDR1 MNHEY and CDR2 SVGAGI.

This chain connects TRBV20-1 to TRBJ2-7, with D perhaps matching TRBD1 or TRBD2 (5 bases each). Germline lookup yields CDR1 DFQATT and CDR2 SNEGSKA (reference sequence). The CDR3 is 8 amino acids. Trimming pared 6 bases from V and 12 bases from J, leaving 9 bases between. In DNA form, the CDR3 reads TGCAGTGCCCTCGGGGCGTACTTC. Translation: CSALGAYF.

Here the CDR3 DNA reads TGTGCCAGCAGCCGAGGCTCTAACACTGAAGCTTTCTTT. Translating gives CASSRGSNTEAFF. The chain recombines TRBV14 with TRBJ1-1; no reliable D call. Germline CDR1 reads SGHDN; CDR2 reads FVKESK. The CDR3 extends over 13 amino acids. V lost 4 bases and J 2 bases, leaving 8 bases between the germline ends.

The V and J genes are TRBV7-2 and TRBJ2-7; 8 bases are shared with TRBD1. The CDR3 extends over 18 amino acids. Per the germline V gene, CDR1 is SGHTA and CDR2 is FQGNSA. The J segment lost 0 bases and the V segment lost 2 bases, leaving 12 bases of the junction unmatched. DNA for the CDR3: TGTGCCAGCAGCTTAAAGGCCAGGGGGCTATTCTACTCCTACGAGCAGTACTTC. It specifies CASSLKARGLFYSYEQYF.

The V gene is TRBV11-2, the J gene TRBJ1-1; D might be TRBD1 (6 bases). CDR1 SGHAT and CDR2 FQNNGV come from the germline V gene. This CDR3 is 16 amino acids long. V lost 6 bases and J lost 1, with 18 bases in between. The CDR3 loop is CASRPGGGITNTEAFF. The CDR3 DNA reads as TGTGCCAGCAGACCGGGGGGCGGGATAACGAACACTGAAGCTTTCTTT.

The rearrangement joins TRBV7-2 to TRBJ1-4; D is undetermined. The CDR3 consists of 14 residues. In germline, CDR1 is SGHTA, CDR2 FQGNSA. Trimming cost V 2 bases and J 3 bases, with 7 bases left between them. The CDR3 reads CASSLRRSNEKLFF. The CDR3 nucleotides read TGTGCCAGCAGCTTACGCAGATCTAATGAAAAACTGTTTTTT.

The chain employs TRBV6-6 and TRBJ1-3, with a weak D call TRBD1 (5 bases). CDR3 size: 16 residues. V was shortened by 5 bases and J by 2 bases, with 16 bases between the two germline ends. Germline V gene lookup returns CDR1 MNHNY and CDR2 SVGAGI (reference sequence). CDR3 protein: CASSHRNRQPGNTIYF. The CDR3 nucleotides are TGTGCCAGCAGTCACCGGAATCGACAGCCTGGAAACACCATATATTTT.

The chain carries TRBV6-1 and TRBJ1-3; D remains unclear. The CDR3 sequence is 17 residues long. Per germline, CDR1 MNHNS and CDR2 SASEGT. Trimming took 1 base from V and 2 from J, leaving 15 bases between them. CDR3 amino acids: CASSEGRAVSAGNTIYF. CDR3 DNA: TGTGCCAGCAGTGAAGGTAGGGCCGTTTCGGCTGGAAACACCATATATTTT.

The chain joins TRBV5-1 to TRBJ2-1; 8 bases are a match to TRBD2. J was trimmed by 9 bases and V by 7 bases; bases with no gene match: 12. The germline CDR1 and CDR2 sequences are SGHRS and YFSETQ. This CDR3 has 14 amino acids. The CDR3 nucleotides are TGCGCCAGCGAAGGGGCGGGGGGAAGGAGTGAGCAGTTCTTC. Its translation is CASEGAGGRSEQFF.

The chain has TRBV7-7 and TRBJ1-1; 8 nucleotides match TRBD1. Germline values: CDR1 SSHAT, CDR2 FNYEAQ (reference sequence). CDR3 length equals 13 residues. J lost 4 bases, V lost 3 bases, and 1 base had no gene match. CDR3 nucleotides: TGTGCCAGCAGCTTTGACAGGGGCACTGAAGCTTTCTTT. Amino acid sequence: CASSFDRGTEAFF.

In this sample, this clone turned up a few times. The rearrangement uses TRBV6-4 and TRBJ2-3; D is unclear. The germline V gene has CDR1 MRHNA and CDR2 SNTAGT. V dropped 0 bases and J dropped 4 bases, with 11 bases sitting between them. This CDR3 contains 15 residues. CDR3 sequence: CASSDSAGGADTQYF. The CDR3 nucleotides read TGTGCCAGCAGTGACTCAGCAGGTGGGGCAGATACGCAGTATTTT.

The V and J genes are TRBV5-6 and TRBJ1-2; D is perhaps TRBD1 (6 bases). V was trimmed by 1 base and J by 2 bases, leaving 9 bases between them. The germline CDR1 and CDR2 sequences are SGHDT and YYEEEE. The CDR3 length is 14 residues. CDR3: CASSLRQVNYGYTF. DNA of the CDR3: TGTGCCAGCAGCTTGAGACAGGTGAACTATGGCTACACCTTC.

The CDR3 DNA sequence: TGCGCCAGCAGCCCAGTTTCCTCGGCAGGGGGGTACGAGCAGTACTTC. Protein product: CASSPVSSAGGYEQYF. This chain joins TRBV4-3 and TRBJ2-7; D is possibly TRBD1 (7 bases). This CDR3 has 16 amino acids. Trimming left V 4 bases short and J 4 bases short, with 20 bases between. Germline values: CDR1 LGHNA, CDR2 YSLEER.